The 25 T cell receptor beta chains reported below all come from one sample, sequenced in a study of identifying expanded T cells in peripheral blood. Method: immunoSEQ multiplex PCR; TCRdb's copy keeps in-frame clones and lacks some. Of roughly 56,000 clones in the sample, over 80% were seen once. The sequenced material came from blood. Receptors originate from a person aged 18-70 years in good health.

The rearrangement uses TRBV27 and TRBJ2-1; 7 positions match TRBD1. Germline lookup yields CDR1 MNHEY and CDR2 SMNVEV (reference sequence). This CDR3 has 15 amino acids. The V and J ends lost 4 bases and 5 bases, in that order; junction bases with no gene match: 8. CDR3 sequence: CASSSDRALHNEQFF. CDR3 in DNA: TGTGCCAGCAGTTCCGACAGGGCGCTCCACAATGAGCAGTTCTTC.

This clone has only a few counts. The V gene is TRBV6-4, the J gene TRBJ2-3, with D possibly matching TRBD2 (6 bases). The CDR3 spans 13 residues. Trimming pared 5 bases from V and 0 bases from J, leaving 6 bases between. The germline V gene encodes CDR1 MRHNA and CDR2 SNTAGT. CDR3 protein: CASSSGSTDTQYF. The CDR3 nucleotides are TGTGCCAGCAGTAGCGGGAGCACAGATACGCAGTATTTT.

The chain links TRBV6-5 to TRBJ2-7; 7 nucleotides match TRBD2. Germline V gene lookup returns CDR1 MNHEY and CDR2 SVGAGI. V gave up 4 bases and J gave up 3 bases; unmatched junction bases: 6. The CDR3 runs 14 residues. The CDR3 sequence: CASSSSGLVYEQYF. The CDR3 bases are TGTGCCAGCAGTTCTTCCGGACTAGTCTACGAGCAGTACTTC.

The chain combines TRBV4-1 with TRBJ1-4, with 7 bases fitting TRBD1. V was pared by 3 bases and J by 5 bases, with 6 bases of the junction left unmatched. Germline V gene lookup returns CDR1 MGHRA and CDR2 YSYEKL. The CDR3 covers 15 residues. CDR3 protein: CASSHQTGRNEKLFF. Here the CDR3 DNA reads TGCGCCAGCAGCCACCAGACAGGGAGGAATGAAAAACTGTTTTTT.

V and J are TRBV15 and TRBJ2-3; 10 positions agree with TRBD1. The CDR3 consists of 15 residues. V shed 6 bases, J shed 1 base, and the junction held 4 bases outside the gene matches. Germline V gene data show CDR1 as LNHNV and CDR2 as YYDKDF (reference sequence). The CDR3 DNA follows: TGTGCCACCAGTACCGGGACAGGGGGCACAGATACGCAGTATTTT. As protein: CATSTGTGGTDTQYF.

The genes are TRBV6-4 and TRBJ2-1, with D perhaps matching TRBD1 (6 bases). Trimming pared 8 bases from V and 2 bases from J, leaving 19 bases between. This CDR3 region has 16 residues. CDR1 is MRHNA, CDR2 SNTAGT, per germline. CDR3 amino acids: CASLEQNRETYNEQFF. The CDR3 nucleotides are TGTGCCAGCCTCGAACAGAACAGGGAGACCTACAATGAGCAGTTCTTC.

This clone was seen only a few times. This chain uses TRBV7-2 with TRBJ2-1; 8 positions agree with TRBD2. Germline lookup yields CDR1 SGHTA and CDR2 FQGNSA. Trimming at V came to 6 bases and at J to 2 bases, leaving 9 bases not matched to a gene. This CDR3 is built from 16 residues. The CDR3 nucleotides are TGTGCCAGCAGACCCCCCCGGGGGGGCGCCTACAATGAGCAGTTCTTC. This encodes CASRPPRGGAYNEQFF.

V is TRBV30 and J is TRBJ1-6; the D is unclear. Germline CDR1 GTSNPN, CDR2 SVGIG (reference sequence). This CDR3 spans 15 amino acids. V gave up 0 bases and J gave up 5 bases, with 11 bases separating them. For the CDR3, the DNA is TGTGCCTGGAGTGTTTATGGCCGGAATAATTCACCCCTCCACTTT. It translates to CAWSVYGRNNSPLHF.

The J gene is TRBJ1-6, the V gene TRBV5-4; no definite D call. The V end was cut by 0 bases, the J end by 11 bases, with 9 bases between. The CDR3 is made up of 13 amino acids. The germline gives CDR1 SGHNT, CDR2 YYREEE (reference sequence). DNA for the CDR3: TGTGCCAGCAGCTTGGATGGGGTGCCACCCCTCCACTTT. Residues: CASSLDGVPPLHF.

The rearrangement joins TRBV6-5 to TRBJ2-3, with D perhaps assigned TRBD1 or TRBD2 (5 bases each). Germline-derived CDR1 and CDR2 are MNHEY and SVGAGI. V dropped 4 bases and J dropped 2 bases, with 10 bases sitting between them. This CDR3 has 14 residues. DNA for the CDR3: TGTGCCAGCAGTTTAGGGACGGTCACAGATACGCAGTATTTT. Amino acids: CASSLGTVTDTQYF.

The chain couples TRBV5-1 to TRBJ2-5; 9 bases line up with TRBD1. V shed 7 bases, J shed 8 bases, and the junction held 9 bases outside the gene matches. The V gene's germline CDR1 is SGHRS and CDR2 YFSETQ. The CDR3 covers 13 residues. CDR3 region: CASHAGTGLTQYF. In DNA form, the CDR3 reads TGCGCCAGCCATGCCGGGACAGGGTTAACCCAGTACTTC.

This chain connects TRBV2 to TRBJ1-1, with D possibly being TRBD1 (6 bases). Germline CDR1 reads SNHLY; CDR2 reads FYNNEI. This CDR3 spans 12 amino acids. Trimming pared 6 bases from V and 5 bases from J, leaving 10 bases between. This CDR3 reads CASRQGRTEAFF. CDR3 DNA: TGTGCCAGCAGACAGGGTAGAACTGAAGCTTTCTTT.

This clone was counted a few times. The V and J genes are TRBV19 and TRBJ2-5; D is perhaps TRBD2 (6 bases). Per germline, CDR1 LNHDA and CDR2 SQIVND (reference sequence). V was clipped by 7 bases and J by 7 bases, with 10 bases between them. CDR3 length equals 11 residues. The CDR3 is CASKAGMTQYF. In DNA, the CDR3 is TGTGCCAGTAAGGCGGGAATGACCCAGTACTTC.

The chain recombines TRBV10-3 with TRBJ2-2, with 8 bases identical to TRBD1. Germline V gene data show CDR1 as ENHRY and CDR2 as SYGVKD. The CDR3 spans 17 residues. The trim removed 4 bases at V and 4 bases at J, leaving 11 bases unmatched. CDR3: CAISVIKQGDLTGELFF. The CDR3 nucleotides are TGTGCCATCAGTGTAATTAAACAGGGGGACCTCACCGGGGAGCTGTTTTTT.

The chain employs TRBV6-4 and TRBJ1-3, with D unresolved. V was pared by 3 bases and J by 0 bases, with 9 bases between. Germline values: CDR1 MRHNA, CDR2 SNTAGT. The CDR3 consists of 15 residues. The CDR3 region is CASSEEKSSGNTIYF. CDR3 nucleotide sequence: TGTGCCAGCAGTGAAGAAAAAAGCTCTGGAAACACCATATATTTT.

The rearrangement uses TRBV11-3 and TRBJ1-5; no clear D. The CDR3 contains 19 residues. The germline V gene has CDR1 SGHNT and CDR2 YENEEA. The V end was cut by 0 bases, the J end by 0 bases, with 18 bases between. This CDR3 reads CASSLEPGPSCDSNQPQHF. Written as DNA, the CDR3 is TGTGCCAGCAGCTTAGAACCGGGCCCCAGCTGTGATAGCAATCAGCCCCAGCATTTT.

For this clone: This specimen includes other DNA sequences encoding the same CDR3. The genes are TRBV18 and TRBJ2-3; D gene ambiguous. Between the trimmed V and J ends, which lost 3 bases and 0 bases, there was a span of 4 bases. Germline V CDR1 and CDR2: KGHSH, LQKENI. The CDR3 runs to 13 residues. The CDR3 sequence: CASSPPSTDTQYF. The CDR3 DNA follows: TGTGCCAGCTCACCGCCTAGCACAGATACGCAGTATTTT.

The genes are TRBV30 and TRBJ2-5, with TRBD2 matching 11 bases. The CDR3 consists of 15 residues. Germline V gene lookup returns CDR1 GTSNPN and CDR2 SVGIG (reference sequence). Trimming took 1 base from V and 1 from J; bases not matched to a gene: 2. This CDR3 reads CAWSGTSGLQETQYF. CDR3 nucleotide sequence: TGTGCCTGGAGTGGGACTAGCGGGCTCCAAGAGACCCAGTACTTC.

The V call is TRBV4-1, the J call TRBJ1-1; 9 bases map to TRBD1. The germline V gene encodes CDR1 MGHRA and CDR2 YSYEKL. Trimming at V came to 3 bases and at J to 1 base, leaving 6 bases not matched to a gene. This CDR3 has 16 residues. CDR3 loop: CASSHATGGWNTEAFF. CDR3 DNA sequence: TGCGCCAGCAGCCATGCTACAGGGGGCTGGAACACTGAAGCTTTCTTT.

The J gene is TRBJ2-7, the V gene TRBV5-1, with D perhaps TRBD2 (5 bases). V shed 0 bases and J shed 2 bases, with 12 bases lying between them. Germline V gene data show CDR1 as SGHRS and CDR2 as YFSETQ. The CDR3 covers 15 residues. CDR3 nucleotide sequence: TGCGCCAGCAGCTTGGCGGGGTCTGACCCCTACGAGCAGTACGTC. As protein: CASSLAGSDPYEQYV.

V and J are TRBV5-1 and TRBJ2-1; TRBD2 matches at 9 bases. The CDR3 has 14 amino acids. CDR1 and CDR2 from the germline V gene are SGHRS and YFSETQ. Trimming took 4 bases from V and 10 from J; bases not matched to a gene: 9. CDR3 nucleotides: TGCGCCAGCAGCGGCGGGAGGGGACTCTCGGAGCAGTTCTTC. Protein: CASSGGRGLSEQFF.

This chain uses TRBV7-9 with TRBJ2-3; maybe TRBD2 (7 bases). Trimming took 3 bases from V and 3 from J, leaving 13 bases between them. Germline V gene sequence: CDR1 SEHNR, CDR2 FQNEAQ (reference sequence). The CDR3 consists of 15 residues. The CDR3 here is CASSFSGGRTDTQYF. CDR3 nucleotides: TGTGCCAGCAGCTTTTCCGGGGGGCGGACAGATACGCAGTATTTT.

This clone was counted a single time. The chain carries TRBV7-2 and TRBJ2-1; 7 bases fit TRBD2. Unmatched junction bases numbered 6, after V lost 1 base and J lost 3 bases. Germline V gene lookup returns CDR1 SGHTA and CDR2 FQGNSA. The CDR3 contains 16 residues. The CDR3 DNA reads TGTGCCAGCAGCTTAGTCGGTGGCGGGAGCTACAATGAGCAGTTCTTC. Its protein product is CASSLVGGGSYNEQFF.

This rearrangement joins TRBV11-3 to TRBJ2-7; maybe TRBD1 (6 bases). The germline CDR1 and CDR2 sequences are SGHNT and YENEEA. V was cut by 5 bases and J by 3 bases, with 11 bases left in between. The CDR3 contains 13 residues. CDR3 sequence: CASSPQQGYEQYF. The CDR3 DNA is TGTGCCAGCAGCCCTCAACAGGGCTACGAGCAGTACTTC.

This clone was seen a handful of times. The CDR3 here is CSVEGQRRNYGYTF. The CDR3 coding sequence is TGCAGCGTTGAGGGACAGAGGCGAAACTATGGCTACACCTTC. The chain uses TRBV29-1 and TRBJ1-2, with TRBD1 matching over 7 bases. CDR3 length: 14 amino acids. V dropped 3 bases and J dropped 2; count of bases not matched to a gene: 6. Germline CDR1 and CDR2: SQVTM and ANQGSEA.